The 5 T cell receptor beta chains reported below all come from one sample, sequenced in a study of CD8+ T cells in alopecia areata. Extraction and reverse transcription of RNA yielded cDNA as the sequencing template. Data came from immunoSEQ multiplex PCR; TCRdb stores just in-frame clones and leaves some out. The profile shows 150,000 to 200,000 clones, around three fifths of them singletons. The sample's treatment: oral pan-JAK inhibitor, 5-10 mg twice daily. The starting material was CD4+ T cells sorted from blood, obtained at week 24, from a patient treated with tofacitinib. The receptors shown here come from a human donor with alopecia areata.

CDR3 in amino acids: CASTPGQTGYTF. The CDR3 DNA reads as TGTGCCAGCACTCCGGGACAGACGGGCTACACCTTC. The chain is built from TRBV2 and TRBJ1-2, with 7 positions matching TRBD1. The germline gives CDR1 SNHLY, CDR2 FYNNEI. With V trimmed by 7 bases and J by 8 bases, 7 bases remained unmatched. This CDR3 contains 12 residues.

This clone has only a few counts. The J gene is TRBJ1-2, the V gene TRBV29-1; 8 bases are shared with TRBD1. The germline V gene encodes CDR1 SQVTM and CDR2 ANQGSEA. This CDR3 spans 16 amino acids. V was pared by 3 bases and J by 1 base, with 10 bases of the junction left unmatched. DNA of the CDR3: TGCAGCGTTGATACTCGGCAGGGGGCCGGTAACTATGGCTACACCTTC. It yields the protein CSVDTRQGAGNYGYTF.

The chain combines TRBV15 with TRBJ2-5, with a weak D call TRBD2 (5 bases). The CDR3 has 15 amino acids. V lost 3 bases to trimming and J lost 3 bases, with 14 bases between them. Germline V lookup: CDR1 LNHNV, CDR2 YYDKDF (reference sequence). The CDR3 reads CATSRSASWEETQYF. The CDR3 nucleotides read TGTGCCACCAGCAGGTCGGCTAGCTGGGAAGAGACCCAGTACTTC.

This clone was counted a few times. This chain joins TRBV4-2 and TRBJ1-2; the D gene is possibly TRBD1 (6 bases). The V gene's germline CDR1 is LGHNA and CDR2 YNFKEQ. V was shortened by 2 bases and J by 1 base, with 11 bases between the two germline ends. The CDR3 is 15 residues long. This chain's CDR3 is CASSQRDTDNYGYTF. CDR3 nucleotide sequence: TGTGCCAGCAGCCAACGGGACACAGATAACTATGGCTACACCTTC.

The table lists this clone with a few counts. The chain carries TRBV4-2 and TRBJ2-1; 11 bases are shared with TRBD2. After removal of 0 bases from V and 6 bases from J, the junction contained 13 bases not matched to a gene. The CDR3 runs to 19 residues. In germline, CDR1 is LGHNA, CDR2 YNFKEQ. The CDR3 loop is CASSQDREVTSGGFNEQFF. Written as DNA, the CDR3 is TGTGCCAGCAGCCAAGATAGGGAGGTTACTAGCGGGGGATTCAATGAGCAGTTCTTC.